The 8 T cell receptor beta chains reported below all come from one sample, sequenced in a study of T cells in Graves' hyperthyroidism and ophthalmopathy (dated 2019 in TCRdb). Library preparation employed multiplex PCR. Sequencing relied on an Illumina HiSeq 2000. Amplification of TCR beta CDR3 regions was carried out from RNA transcripts. The first round of RT-PCR for the TCR CDR3 was performed with the HTBI primer set and the Qiagen OneStep RT-PCR kit. TCRdb itself trimmed the public reads at Q25 with fastp, ran MiXCR and retained productive beta chains. One record per CDR3 amino acid sequence lists the most common genes and DNA. Recorded for this sample are 550,000 to 850,000 distinct CDR3 sequences; roughly a sixth of them occurred a single time. Over 15% of the sample lies in the top ten. Sequences were obtained from blood. These receptors all stem from a woman aged 45-60 years with Graves' hyperthyroidism that later progressed to Graves' ophthalmopathy.

Only a few counts were recorded for this clonotype. J is TRBJ2-5 and V is TRBV18; D is possibly TRBD2 (5 bases). Per germline, CDR1 KGHSH and CDR2 LQKENI. The CDR3 has 14 amino acids. Trimming pared 2 bases from V and 5 bases from J, leaving 12 bases between. Here the CDR3 reads CASSPVGVGETQYF. The CDR3, as DNA: TGTGCCAGCTCACCAGTCGGGGTAGGCGAGACCCAGTACTTC.

The chain couples TRBV2 to TRBJ1-5; no reliable D call. The CDR3 runs to 13 residues. CDR1 and CDR2 (germline): SNHLY, FYNNEI. Trimming stripped 3 bases from V and 4 bases from J, with 7 bases between. The CDR3 is CASSEAANQPQHF. The CDR3 nucleotides read TGTGCCAGCAGTGAGGCAGCTAATCAGCCCCAGCATTTT.

Many counts were recorded for this clonotype. CDR3 sequence: CASSLGDNSNTEAFF. In DNA form, the CDR3 reads TGTGCCAGCAGCTTGGGGGACAACTCGAACACTGAAGCTTTCTTT. The chain has TRBV11-3 and TRBJ1-1; tentatively, D is TRBD1 (6 bases). V lost 3 bases, J lost 1 base, and 12 bases lay in between. Germline V gene lookup returns CDR1 SGHNT and CDR2 YENEEA. CDR3 length equals 15 residues.

This clonotype was found a few times. This chain uses TRBV6-1 with TRBJ2-2, with 9 bases identical to TRBD1. The length of the CDR3 is 17 residues. V shed 6 bases and J 3 bases; nucleotides not matched to a gene: 11. CDR1 is MNHNS and CDR2 is SASEGT in the germline V gene. As DNA, the CDR3 is TGTGCCAGCAGACACCGGGACAGGGAGTGGCACACCGGGGAGCTGTTTTTT. The encoded protein is CASRHRDREWHTGELFF.

The chain recombines TRBV7-3 with TRBJ2-2, with unresolved D. The germline V gene has CDR1 SGHTA and CDR2 FQGTGA. This CDR3 has 16 residues. V gave up 4 bases and J gave up 0 bases, with 12 bases separating them. The CDR3 DNA reads TGTGCCAGCAGCTCGGTCGGGTTAGCGAACACCGGGGAGCTGTTTTTT. Encoded protein: CASSSVGLANTGELFF.

The chain joins TRBV6-1 to TRBJ1-2, with 11 bases lining up with TRBD1. From germline, CDR1 is MNHNS and CDR2 SASEGT. The V gene end was trimmed by 6 bases and the J gene end by 4 bases; junction bases not matched to a gene: 10. This CDR3 has 16 residues. In nucleotides, the CDR3 is TGTGCCAGCAGGTCAACCGGGACAGGGGGTTTCTATGGCTACACCTTC. Translating gives CASRSTGTGGFYGYTF.

This clonotype appeared a few times. Since no conserved phenylalanine or tryptophan closes the CDR3, a read error is the likely cause. The chain is built from TRBV11-3 and TRBJ2-7; 7 positions match TRBD1. Germline lookup yields CDR1 SGHNT and CDR2 YENEEA. Losses at the gene ends were 7 bases for V and 0 bases for J; bases not matched to a gene: 6. The CDR3 covers 14 residues. The CDR3 spells CASTSEGASYEQYS. The CDR3 DNA follows: TGTGCCAGCACCTCCGAGGGGGCCTCCTACGAGCAGTACTCC.

This clonotype was detected ten times or more. CDR3 sequence: CAWSVGQGYEQYF. The CDR3 DNA follows: TGTGCCTGGAGTGTGGGACAGGGATACGAGCAGTACTTC. The chain employs TRBV30 and TRBJ2-7, with TRBD1 matching over 9 bases. The CDR3 spans 13 residues. Germline V gene sequence: CDR1 GTSNPN, CDR2 SVGIG (reference sequence). Germline trimming cut 0 bases from V and 4 bases from J; bases unmatched to any gene: 1.